The 31 T cell receptor beta chains listed next were all sequenced from one sample in a study of blood T cells in healthy people across ages. A second PCR of roughly 7 to 11 cycles used a sample-barcoded 5' primer and a J-beta primer mix. MiXCR was run by TCRdb on the 5' RACE reads, yielding one entry per CDR3 protein. The sample yields 1.5 million to 2 million distinct CDR3 sequences, roughly 52% seen once. The sequenced sample was blood. All receptors derive from a woman in her 40s in good health.

The chain recombines TRBV4-2 with TRBJ2-4, with no clear D. Trimming shortened V by 1 base and J by 0 bases, and 10 bases separated the two germline ends. This CDR3 has 16 amino acids. Germline V gene sequence: CDR1 LGHNA, CDR2 YNFKEQ. CDR3 sequence reads: CASSQGVFIAKNIQYF. The CDR3 DNA reads as TGTGCCAGCAGCCAAGGAGTGTTTATAGCCAAAAACATTCAGTACTTC.

In its sample, this clonotype was seen a few times. The chain recombines TRBV15 with TRBJ2-6, with TRBD1 matching over 10 bases. The CDR3 totals 20 residues. Trimming cost V 0 bases and J 0 bases; bases outside gene matches: 8. Germline V CDR1 and CDR2: LNHNV, YYDKDF (reference sequence). The CDR3 loop reads CATSRDRDRGRLSGANVLTF. In DNA form, the CDR3 reads TGTGCCACCAGCAGAGATCGGGACAGGGGCCGCCTCTCTGGGGCCAACGTCCTGACTTTC.

The chain links TRBV6-2 or TRBV6-3 to TRBJ2-4, with 10 bases identical to TRBD1. V shed 6 bases, J shed 6 bases, and the junction held 5 bases outside the gene matches. CDR3 length: 14 amino acids. Germline values: CDR1 MNHEY, CDR2 SVGEGT. CDR3 residues: CASSRTGGGNIQYF. The CDR3 coding sequence is TGTGCCAGCAGCCGGACAGGGGGAGGAAACATTCAGTACTTC.

The sample holds a few counts of this clonotype. The chain is built from TRBV5-1 and TRBJ2-3, with 7 bases fitting TRBD1. The CDR3 is made up of 15 amino acids. In germline, CDR1 is SGHRS, CDR2 YFSETQ. The V segment lost 3 bases and the J segment 4 bases; nucleotides outside the gene matches: 8. Written as DNA, the CDR3 is TGCGCCAGCAGCTACCGGGACAGCGATGCAGATACGCAGTATTTT. Translated: CASSYRDSDADTQYF.

CDR3: CSVTGVFEQFF. The CDR3 DNA reads as TGCAGCGTGACGGGTGTTTTTGAGCAGTTCTTC. The V and J genes are TRBV29-1 and TRBJ2-1; D unresolved. The V end lost 6 bases, the J end lost 9 bases, and 12 bases lay between the germline ends. Per germline, CDR1 SQVTM and CDR2 ANQGSEA. This CDR3 is 11 amino acids long.

This clonotype was observed a few times. The V and J genes are TRBV20-1 and TRBJ1-2, with D possibly matching TRBD1 (5 bases). CDR1 DFQATT and CDR2 SNEGSKA come from the germline V gene (reference sequence). CDR3 length: 16 residues. V dropped 3 bases and J dropped 0 bases, with 17 bases sitting between them. This CDR3 reads CSARATGPRANYGYTF. In DNA form, the CDR3 reads TGCAGTGCTAGGGCTACAGGTCCGCGAGCTAACTATGGCTACACCTTC.

The rearrangement uses TRBV28 and TRBJ2-7; 7 nucleotides agree with TRBD2. The junction had 16 bases not matched to a gene; V was cut back by 7 bases and J by 7 bases. The germline V gene has CDR1 MDHEN and CDR2 SYDVKM. There are 15 residues in the CDR3. In DNA form, the CDR3 reads TGTGCCAGCAACCGGGGGACTACACCCTACAATGAGCAGTACTTC. Residues: CASNRGTTPYNEQYF.

The V gene is TRBV6-4, the J gene TRBJ2-5; perhaps TRBD2 as D (5 bases). The CDR3 sequence is 14 residues long. Trimming left V 5 bases short and J 5 bases short, with 15 bases between. CDR1 MRHNA and CDR2 SNTAGT come from the germline V gene. The CDR3 nucleotides read TGTGCCAGCAGTCCCCGGGGAGAACAGGAGACCCAGTACTTC. Protein sequence: CASSPRGEQETQYF.

The genes are TRBV5-1 and TRBJ2-7; TRBD2 matches at 9 bases. This CDR3 is built from 17 residues. Germline CDR1 reads SGHRS; CDR2 reads YFSETQ. The ends lost 0 bases at V and 3 bases at J; junction bases unmatched: 10. The CDR3 sequence: CASSLGPLAGTIYEQYF. The DNA of the CDR3 is TGCGCCAGCAGCTTGGGTCCTCTAGCGGGGACGATCTACGAGCAGTACTTC.

V gene TRBV2 combines with J gene TRBJ2-2, with a possible D match to TRBD2 (7 bases). Germline CDR1 SNHLY, CDR2 FYNNEI. The CDR3 totals 15 residues. Between the trimmed V and J ends, which lost 0 bases and 8 bases, there was a span of 13 bases. CDR3 residues: CASSEAPRGGGELFF. The CDR3 nucleotides are TGTGCCAGCAGTGAAGCGCCCAGGGGAGGGGGGGAGCTGTTTTTT.

The genes are TRBV12-3 or TRBV12-4 and TRBJ1-2; maybe TRBD1 (6 bases). The CDR3 contains 14 residues. The V end lost 4 bases, the J end lost 4 bases, and 13 bases lay between the germline ends. The CDR3: CASSSRQGSYGYTF. As DNA, the CDR3 is TGTGCCAGCAGTTCTAGGCAGGGGAGCTATGGCTACACCTTC.

The V call is TRBV20-1, the J call TRBJ2-7, with D possibly being TRBD1 (6 bases). V was cut by 6 bases and J by 2 bases, with 14 bases left in between. The CDR3 totals 13 residues. Germline V gene data show CDR1 as DFQATT and CDR2 as SNEGSKA (reference sequence). The chain's CDR3 is CSALGGGTYEQYF. CDR3 DNA sequence: TGCAGTGCCCTTGGGGGCGGCACCTACGAGCAGTACTTC.

CDR3 nucleotide sequence: TGTGCCAGCAGTTATAAACAGGCTGTCATCAATGAGCAGTTCTTC. Translated: CASSYKQAVINEQFF. The genes are TRBV12-3 or TRBV12-4 and TRBJ2-1, with D perhaps matching TRBD1 (5 bases). V was trimmed by 4 bases and J by 6 bases, leaving 16 bases between them. CDR3 length equals 15 residues.

The rearrangement joins TRBV24-1 to TRBJ2-1; 11 nucleotides match TRBD2. Near its end, the DNA agrees better with TRBJ2-7, so the J call may be wrong. Germline assignment: CDR1 KGHDR and CDR2 SFDVKD. The length of the CDR3 is 16 residues. The CDR3, as DNA: TGTGCCACCAGTGGCCTAGCGGGGGGATTATACAATGAGCAGTACTTC. Its translation is CATSGLAGGLYNEQYF.

This clonotype has only a few counts. The gene calls are TRBV14 and TRBJ2-7; no clear D. Germline V gene data show CDR1 as SGHDN and CDR2 as FVKESK. V was cut by 3 bases and J by 7 bases, with 13 bases left in between. This CDR3 comprises 13 residues. The CDR3, as DNA: TGTGCCAGCAGCCAGGGTTCCCATGGGGAGCAGTACTTC. The encoded protein is CASSQGSHGEQYF.

This clonotype has more than one count but fewer than ten. The J gene is TRBJ1-5, the V gene TRBV12-3 or TRBV12-4; 9 bases fit TRBD1. The CDR3 runs 14 residues. V lost 5 bases, J lost 4 bases, and 3 bases stayed unmatched. The CDR3 loop is CASSIDRGNQPQHF. CDR3 nucleotide sequence: TGTGCCAGCAGTATCGACAGGGGGAATCAGCCCCAGCATTTT.

V gene TRBV6-1 combines with J gene TRBJ2-3, with TRBD2 matching over 11 bases. The CDR3 has 16 residues. Germline lookup yields CDR1 MNHNS and CDR2 SASEGT. The V segment lost 3 bases and the J segment 2 bases; nucleotides outside the gene matches: 4. The CDR3 nucleotides are TGTGCCAGCAGTGAGACTAGCGGGGCGGACACAGATACGCAGTATTTT. Residues: CASSETSGADTDTQYF.

The chain combines TRBV12-3 or TRBV12-4 with TRBJ1-6, with D maybe TRBD1 (5 bases). V was pared by 0 bases and J by 10 bases, with 7 bases between. The CDR3 covers 13 residues. CDR3: CASSLAQGSPLHF. The CDR3 DNA sequence: TGTGCCAGCAGTTTAGCGCAGGGATCACCCCTCCACTTT.

This chain links TRBV7-3 with TRBJ2-6; unclear D gene. Trimming left V 2 bases short and J 3 bases short, with 11 bases between. This CDR3 region has 16 residues. Germline CDR1 and CDR2: SGHTA and FQGTGA. DNA for the CDR3: TGTGCCAGCAGCTTATCGTCTGGGGATGGGGCCAACGTCCTGACTTTC. Its translation is CASSLSSGDGANVLTF.

The chain carries TRBV12-1 and TRBJ2-5; the table calls TRBD2, which could not be checked here. TRBV12-1 is labeled a pseudogene. CDR3 length: 15 residues. CDR3 DNA: TGTGCCACCCGACTGCTTTCTAGCGCCTGCGAGACCCAGTACTTC. Translated: CATRLLSSACETQYF.

The chain employs TRBV14 and TRBJ2-1; D remains ambiguous. Germline CDR1 and CDR2: SGHDN and FVKESK. The CDR3 is 13 residues long. The V end lost 0 bases, the J end lost 10 bases, and 10 bases lay between the germline ends. CDR3 sequence: CASSQDLAQEQFF. CDR3 sequence (DNA): TGTGCCAGCAGCCAAGATCTGGCGCAAGAGCAGTTCTTC.

The J gene is TRBJ2-5, the V gene TRBV7-9; no reliable D call. This CDR3 has 14 amino acids. Germline CDR1 is SEHNR and CDR2 is FQNEAQ (reference sequence). Trimming shortened V by 4 bases and J by 2 bases, and 11 bases separated the two germline ends. In DNA, the CDR3 is TGTGCCAGCAGCTCGCTATGGAGACAAGAGACCCAGTACTTC. The encoded protein is CASSSLWRQETQYF.

This clonotype was observed a few times. The genes are TRBV5-8 and TRBJ2-3; 7 positions agree with TRBD2. The CDR3 has 14 residues. CDR1 and CDR2 (germline): SGHTS, YDEGEE. Unmatched junction bases numbered 7, after V lost 7 bases and J lost 2 bases. The CDR3 DNA follows: TGTGCCAGCTCGGGACTACGATTCACAGATACGCAGTATTTT. Protein sequence: CASSGLRFTDTQYF.

This clonotype was seen a handful of times. The V and J genes are TRBV24-1 and TRBJ2-1; either TRBD1 or TRBD2 may supply D (5 bases each). Deletions cut 3 bases from V and 7 bases from J, with 9 bases between. There are 13 residues in the CDR3. In germline, CDR1 is KGHDR, CDR2 SFDVKD. CDR3 in DNA: TGTGCCACCAGTGATCCAGGGACGAATGAGCAGTTCTTC. It encodes CATSDPGTNEQFF.

The chain is built from TRBV27 and TRBJ2-7; D remains unclear. The germline CDR1 and CDR2 sequences are MNHEY and SMNVEV (reference sequence). There are 13 residues in the CDR3. The ends were cut back, 6 bases at V and 4 bases at J, with 13 bases in the middle. The CDR3 DNA follows: TGTGCCAGCAGGCTACAGCCGAAATACGAGCAGTACTTC. Translation: CASRLQPKYEQYF.

This clonotype turned up a few times. This chain connects TRBV12-3 or TRBV12-4 to TRBJ2-5; TRBD1 matches at 7 bases. The CDR3 runs 15 residues. The V segment lost 4 bases and the J segment 1 base; nucleotides outside the gene matches: 6. The chain's CDR3 is CASSSSTGLQETQYF. The CDR3 bases are TGTGCCAGCAGTTCGTCGACAGGGCTCCAAGAGACCCAGTACTTC.

J is TRBJ2-1 and V is TRBV5-5; D not resolved. Trimming removed 1 base at V and 8 bases at J, with 31 bases between. The CDR3 sequence is 20 residues long. Germline CDR1 reads SGHKS; CDR2 reads YYEKEE (reference sequence). The DNA of the CDR3 is TGTGCCAGCAGCTTGAAAGCTCGGGCAGCCCCACCCCCTTCAGGTGATGAGCAGTTCTTC. Its translation: CASSLKARAAPPPSGDEQFF.

This clonotype appeared a few times. The V call is TRBV29-1, the J call TRBJ1-2; the D gene is possibly TRBD1 (5 bases). The length of the CDR3 is 15 residues. Per germline, CDR1 SQVTM and CDR2 ANQGSEA. Trimming removed 4 bases from V and 7 bases from J, with 22 bases in between. This CDR3 reads CSVGPEGAALSGYTF. CDR3 sequence (DNA): TGCAGCGTTGGACCAGAAGGGGCAGCCCTTTCTGGCTACACCTTC.

The V call is TRBV20-1, the J call TRBJ2-3; D call uncertain. The germline V gene encodes CDR1 DFQATT and CDR2 SNEGSKA (reference sequence). V lost 3 bases to trimming and J lost 2 bases, with 15 bases between them. The CDR3 is 15 amino acids. The chain's CDR3 is CSASRQVGLTDTQYF. DNA for the CDR3: TGCAGTGCTAGTCGTCAGGTGGGCCTCACAGATACGCAGTATTTT.

This clonotype was seen a handful of times. J is TRBJ1-2 and V is TRBV4-3; 7 positions match TRBD1. Trimming removed 1 base from V and 1 base from J; junction bases left unmatched: 3. Per the germline V gene, CDR1 is LGHNA and CDR2 is YSLEER. The CDR3 covers 15 residues. The CDR3 region has the DNA TGCGCCAGCAGCCAAGTCCCAGGGGGTAACTATGGCTACACCTTC. Translation: CASSQVPGGNYGYTF.

J is TRBJ2-7 and V is TRBV9, with D maybe TRBD1 (6 bases). Germline values: CDR1 SGDLS, CDR2 YYNGEE. Between the trimmed V and J ends, which lost 7 bases and 4 bases, there was a span of 15 bases. The CDR3 covers 13 residues. DNA for the CDR3: TGTGCCAGCGGAAGACCAGGGGTATACGAGCAGTACTTC. It encodes CASGRPGVYEQYF.